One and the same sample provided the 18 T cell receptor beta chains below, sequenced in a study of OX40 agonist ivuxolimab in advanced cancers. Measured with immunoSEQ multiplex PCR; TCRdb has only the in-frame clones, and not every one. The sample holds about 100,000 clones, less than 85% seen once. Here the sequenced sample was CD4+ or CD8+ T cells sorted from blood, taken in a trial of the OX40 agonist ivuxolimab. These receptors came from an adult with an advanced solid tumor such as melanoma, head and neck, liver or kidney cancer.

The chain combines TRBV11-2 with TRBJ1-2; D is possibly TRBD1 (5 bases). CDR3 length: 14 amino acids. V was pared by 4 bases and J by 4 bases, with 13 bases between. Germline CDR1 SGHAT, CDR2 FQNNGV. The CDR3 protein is CASSSHGAIYGYTF. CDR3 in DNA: TGTGCCAGCAGCTCGCACGGGGCAATCTATGGCTACACCTTC.

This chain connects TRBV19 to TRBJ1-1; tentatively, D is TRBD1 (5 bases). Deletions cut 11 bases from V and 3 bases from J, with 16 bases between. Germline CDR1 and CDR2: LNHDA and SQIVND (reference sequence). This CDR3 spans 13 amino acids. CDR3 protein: CAAFRDGDTEAFF. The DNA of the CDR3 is TGTGCCGCATTCCGGGACGGAGACACTGAAGCTTTCTTT. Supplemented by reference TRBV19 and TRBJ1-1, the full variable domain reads DGGITQSPKYLFRKEGQNVTLSCEQNLNHDAMYWYRQDPGQGLRLIYYSQIVNDFQKGDIAEGYSVSREKKESFPLTVTSAQKNPTAFYLCAAFRDGDTEAFFGQGTRLTVV.

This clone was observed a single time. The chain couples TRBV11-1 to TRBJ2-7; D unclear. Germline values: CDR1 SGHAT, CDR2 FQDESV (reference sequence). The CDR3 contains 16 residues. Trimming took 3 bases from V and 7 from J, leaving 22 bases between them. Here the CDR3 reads CASSFTDGYRSREQYF. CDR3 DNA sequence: TGTGCCAGCAGCTTTACCGACGGGTACCGATCTCGGGAGCAGTACTTC. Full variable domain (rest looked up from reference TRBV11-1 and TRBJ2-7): EAEVAQSPRYKITEKSQAVAFWCDPISGHATLYWYRQILGQGPELLVQFQDESVVDDSQLPKDRFSAERLKGVDSTLKIQPAELGDSAMYLCASSFTDGYRSREQYFGPGTRLTVT.

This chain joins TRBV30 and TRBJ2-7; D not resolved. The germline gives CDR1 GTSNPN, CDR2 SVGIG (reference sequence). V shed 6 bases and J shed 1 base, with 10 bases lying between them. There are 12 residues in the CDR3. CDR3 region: CACTPGSYEQYF. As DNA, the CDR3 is TGTGCCTGTACGCCCGGATCCTACGAGCAGTACTTC.

The CDR3 protein is CASSQGMAGATEAFF. In DNA, the CDR3 is TGCGCCAGCAGCCAAGGAATGGCAGGAGCCACTGAAGCTTTCTTT. V gene TRBV4-1 combines with J gene TRBJ1-1; no clear D gene. The CDR3 spans 15 residues. Germline V gene data show CDR1 as MGHRA and CDR2 as YSYEKL. Between the trimmed V and J ends, which lost 1 base and 4 bases, there was a span of 13 bases.

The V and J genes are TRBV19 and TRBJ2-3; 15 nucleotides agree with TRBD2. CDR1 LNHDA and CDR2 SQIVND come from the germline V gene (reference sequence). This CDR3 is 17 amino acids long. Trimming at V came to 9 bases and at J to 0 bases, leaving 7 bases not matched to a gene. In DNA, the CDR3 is TGTGCCAGCGCCGGGACTAGCGGGAGGATTAGCACAGATACGCAGTATTTT. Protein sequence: CASAGTSGRISTDTQYF.

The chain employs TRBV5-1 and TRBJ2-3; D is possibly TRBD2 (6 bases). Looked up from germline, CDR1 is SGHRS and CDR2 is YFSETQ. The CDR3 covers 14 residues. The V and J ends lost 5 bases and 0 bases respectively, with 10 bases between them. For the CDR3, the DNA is TGCGCCAGCAGGAGGGACTCTAGCACAGATACGCAGTATTTT. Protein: CASRRDSSTDTQYF. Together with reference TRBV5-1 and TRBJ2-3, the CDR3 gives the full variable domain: KAGVTQTPRYLIKTRGQQVTLSCSPISGHRSVSWYQQTPGQGLQFLFEYFSETQRNKGNFPGRFSGRQFSNSRSEMNVSTLELGDSALYLCASRRDSSTDTQYFGPGTRLTVL.

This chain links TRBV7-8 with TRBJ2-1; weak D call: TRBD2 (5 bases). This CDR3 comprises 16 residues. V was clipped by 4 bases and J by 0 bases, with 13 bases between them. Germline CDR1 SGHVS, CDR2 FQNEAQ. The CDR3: CASSSLAINSYNEQFF. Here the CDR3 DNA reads TGTGCCAGCAGCTCCTTAGCGATTAACTCCTACAATGAGCAGTTCTTC. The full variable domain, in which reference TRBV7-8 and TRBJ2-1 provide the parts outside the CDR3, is GAGVSQSPRYKVAKRGQDVALRCDPISGHVSLFWYQQALGQGPEFLTYFQNEAQLDKSGLPSDRFFAERPEGSVSTLKIQRTQQEDSAVYLCASSSLAINSYNEQFFGPGTRLTVL.

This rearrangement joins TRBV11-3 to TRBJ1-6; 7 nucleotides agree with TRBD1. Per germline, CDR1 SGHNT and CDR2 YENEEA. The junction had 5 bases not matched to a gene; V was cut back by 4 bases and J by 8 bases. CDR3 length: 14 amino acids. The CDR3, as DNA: TGTGCCAGCAGCTCCGGGACAGCCTATTCACCCCTCCACTTT. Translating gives CASSSGTAYSPLHF.

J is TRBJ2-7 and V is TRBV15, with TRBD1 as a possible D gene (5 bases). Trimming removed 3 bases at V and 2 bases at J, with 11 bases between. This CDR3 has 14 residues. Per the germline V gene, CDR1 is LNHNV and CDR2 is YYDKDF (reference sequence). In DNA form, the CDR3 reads TGTGCCACCAGCAGGATTGGACAACCCTACGAGCAGTACTTC. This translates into CATSRIGQPYEQYF.

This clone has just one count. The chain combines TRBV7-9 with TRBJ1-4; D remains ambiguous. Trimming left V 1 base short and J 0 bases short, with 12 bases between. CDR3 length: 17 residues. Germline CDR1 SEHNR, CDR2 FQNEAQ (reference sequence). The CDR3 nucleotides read TGTGCCAGCAGCTTAGGTGAAAGTGCAGCAACTAATGAAAAACTGTTTTTT. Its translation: CASSLGESAATNEKLFF.

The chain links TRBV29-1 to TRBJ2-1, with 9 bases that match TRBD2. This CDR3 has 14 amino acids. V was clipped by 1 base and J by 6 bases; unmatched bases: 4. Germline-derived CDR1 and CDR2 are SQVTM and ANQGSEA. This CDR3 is CSVEGLAGINEQFF. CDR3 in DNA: TGCAGCGTTGAAGGCCTAGCGGGAATCAATGAGCAGTTCTTC.

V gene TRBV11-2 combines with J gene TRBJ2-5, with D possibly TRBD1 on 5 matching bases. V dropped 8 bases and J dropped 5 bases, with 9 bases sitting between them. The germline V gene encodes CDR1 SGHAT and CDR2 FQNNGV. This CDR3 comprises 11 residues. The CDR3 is CASARGETQYF. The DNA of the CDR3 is TGTGCCAGCGCTAGGGGCGAGACCCAGTACTTC.

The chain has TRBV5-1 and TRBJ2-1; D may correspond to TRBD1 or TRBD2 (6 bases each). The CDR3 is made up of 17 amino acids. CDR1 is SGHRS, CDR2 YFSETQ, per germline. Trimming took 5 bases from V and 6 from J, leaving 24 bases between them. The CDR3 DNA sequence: TGCGCCAGCAGTCCGCCCCGGGGGCCCCCATTAGCCAATGAGCAGTTCTTC. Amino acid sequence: CASSPPRGPPLANEQFF.

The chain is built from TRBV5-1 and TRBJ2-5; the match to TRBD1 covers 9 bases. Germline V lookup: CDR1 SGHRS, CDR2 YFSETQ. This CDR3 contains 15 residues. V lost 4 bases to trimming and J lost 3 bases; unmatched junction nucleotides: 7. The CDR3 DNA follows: TGCGCCAGCAGCCTACAGGGGGCTTGGGAAGAGACCCAGTACTTC. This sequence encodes CASSLQGAWEETQYF.

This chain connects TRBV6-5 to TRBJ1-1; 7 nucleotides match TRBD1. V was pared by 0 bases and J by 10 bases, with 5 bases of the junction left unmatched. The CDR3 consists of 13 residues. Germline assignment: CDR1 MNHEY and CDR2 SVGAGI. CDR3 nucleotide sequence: TGTGCCAGCAGTTACTCGGACAGGACCCCAGCTTTCTTT. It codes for CASSYSDRTPAFF.

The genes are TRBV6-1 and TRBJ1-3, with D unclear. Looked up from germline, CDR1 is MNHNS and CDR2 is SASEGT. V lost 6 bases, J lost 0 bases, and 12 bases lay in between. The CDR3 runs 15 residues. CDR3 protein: CASRAESRSGNTIYF. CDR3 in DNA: TGTGCCAGCAGAGCTGAGTCCCGCTCTGGAAACACCATATATTTT.

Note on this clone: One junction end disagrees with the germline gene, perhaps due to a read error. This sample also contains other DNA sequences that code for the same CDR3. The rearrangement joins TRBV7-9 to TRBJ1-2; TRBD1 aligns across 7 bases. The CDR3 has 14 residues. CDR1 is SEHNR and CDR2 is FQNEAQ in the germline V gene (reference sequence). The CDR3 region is CASRLGQPNYGYTF. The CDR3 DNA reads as TGTGCCAGCAGGTTGGGACAGCCGAACTATGGTTACACCTTC.